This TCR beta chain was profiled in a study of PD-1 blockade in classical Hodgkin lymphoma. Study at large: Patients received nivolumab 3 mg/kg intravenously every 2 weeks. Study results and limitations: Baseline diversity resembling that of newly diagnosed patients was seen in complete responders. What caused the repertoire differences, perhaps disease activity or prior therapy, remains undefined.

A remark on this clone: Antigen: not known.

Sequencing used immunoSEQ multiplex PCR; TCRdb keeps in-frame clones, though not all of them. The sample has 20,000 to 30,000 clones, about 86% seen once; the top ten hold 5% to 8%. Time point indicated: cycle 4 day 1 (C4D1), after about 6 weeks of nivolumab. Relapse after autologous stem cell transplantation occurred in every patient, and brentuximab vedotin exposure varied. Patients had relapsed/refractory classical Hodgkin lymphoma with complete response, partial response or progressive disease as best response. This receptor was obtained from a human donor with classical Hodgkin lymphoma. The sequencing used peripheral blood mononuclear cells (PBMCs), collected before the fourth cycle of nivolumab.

The CDR3 DNA follows: TGTGCCAGCAGTATTGCGGACAGGGGCCCCACCGGGGAGCTGTTTTTT. Residues: CASSIADRGPTGELFF. This chain uses TRBV28 with TRBJ2-2; 9 bases fit TRBD1. V trimming: 5 bases; J trimming: 4 bases; junction bases outside the gene matches: 8. This CDR3 comprises 16 residues. Per the germline V gene, CDR1 is MDHEN and CDR2 is SYDVKM.